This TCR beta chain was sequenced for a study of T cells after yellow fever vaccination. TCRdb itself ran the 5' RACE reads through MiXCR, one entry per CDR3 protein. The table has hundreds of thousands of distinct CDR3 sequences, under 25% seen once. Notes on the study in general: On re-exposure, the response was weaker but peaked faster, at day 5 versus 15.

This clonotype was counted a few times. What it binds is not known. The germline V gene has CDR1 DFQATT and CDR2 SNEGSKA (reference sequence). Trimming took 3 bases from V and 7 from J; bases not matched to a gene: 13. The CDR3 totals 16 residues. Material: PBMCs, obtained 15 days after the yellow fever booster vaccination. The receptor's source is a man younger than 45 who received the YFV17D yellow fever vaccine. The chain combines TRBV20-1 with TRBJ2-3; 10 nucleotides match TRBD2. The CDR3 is CSARGLLAGVQYTQYF. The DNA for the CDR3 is TGCAGTGCTAGGGGTCTCCTAGCGGGAGTCCAATATACGCAGTATTTT.